This entry features one TCR beta chain sequence. The authors ran a second PCR of 7 to 11 cycles using a sample-barcoded 5' primer and a J-beta primer mix. Through a template-switch adaptor with 12 random nucleotides, each cDNA molecule received a tag. MiXCR, run by TCRdb on the 5' RACE reads, gives a single entry per CDR3 protein. The sample has some 670,000 distinct CDR3 sequences, 45% to 60% seen once. The data stem from a study of blood T cells in healthy people across ages. Donors were systemically healthy Caucasian individuals from Russia aged about 6 to 90 years. The CDR3 covers 15 residues. The V gene lost 4 bases and the J gene lost 5 bases, with 12 bases spanning the gap. Germline values: CDR1 SNHLY, CDR2 FYNNEI.

The sequenced material came from blood. This sequence was found in an elderly woman in good health. The chain combines TRBV2 with TRBJ1-6; D is unclear. The CDR3 region is CASSVTGRDNSPLHF. Here the CDR3 DNA reads TGTGCCAGCAGTGTCACGGGGAGGGATAATTCACCCCTCCACTTT.